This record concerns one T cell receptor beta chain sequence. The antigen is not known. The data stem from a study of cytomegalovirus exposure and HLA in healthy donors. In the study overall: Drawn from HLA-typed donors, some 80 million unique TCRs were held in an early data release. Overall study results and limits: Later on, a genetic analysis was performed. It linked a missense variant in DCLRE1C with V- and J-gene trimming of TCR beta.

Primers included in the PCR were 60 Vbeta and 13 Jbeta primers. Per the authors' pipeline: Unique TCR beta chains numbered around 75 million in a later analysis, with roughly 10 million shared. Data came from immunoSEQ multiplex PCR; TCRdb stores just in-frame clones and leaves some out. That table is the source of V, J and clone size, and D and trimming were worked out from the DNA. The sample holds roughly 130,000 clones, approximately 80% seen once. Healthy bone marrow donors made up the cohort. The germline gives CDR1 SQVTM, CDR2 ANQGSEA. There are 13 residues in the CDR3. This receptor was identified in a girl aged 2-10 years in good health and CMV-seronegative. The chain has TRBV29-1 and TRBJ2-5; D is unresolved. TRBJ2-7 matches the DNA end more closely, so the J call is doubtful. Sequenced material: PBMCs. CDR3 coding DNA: TGCAGCGTGGCTTACGCTGGGGCCTACGAGCAGTACTTC. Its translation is CSVAYAGAYEQYF.